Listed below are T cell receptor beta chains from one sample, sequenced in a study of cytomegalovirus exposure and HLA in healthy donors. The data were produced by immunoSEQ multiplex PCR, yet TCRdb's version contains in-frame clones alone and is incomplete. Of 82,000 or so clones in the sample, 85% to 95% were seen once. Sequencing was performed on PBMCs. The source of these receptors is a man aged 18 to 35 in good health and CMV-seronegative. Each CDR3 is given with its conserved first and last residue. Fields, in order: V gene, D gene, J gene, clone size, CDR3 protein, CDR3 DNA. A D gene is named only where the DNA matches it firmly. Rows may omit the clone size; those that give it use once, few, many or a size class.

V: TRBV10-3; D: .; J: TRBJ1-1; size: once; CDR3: CAIRGPTEAFF; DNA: TGTGCCATCAGGGGGCCCACTGAAGCTTTCTTT
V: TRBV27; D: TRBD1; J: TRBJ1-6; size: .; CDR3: CASSPPWTGYNSPLHF; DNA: TGTGCCAGCAGTCCCCCTTGGACAGGGTATAATTCACCCCTCCACTTT
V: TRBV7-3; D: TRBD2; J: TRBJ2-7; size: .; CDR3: CASSQCLAESSYEQYF; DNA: TGTGCCAGCAGCCAATGTCTAGCGGAGAGCTCCTACGAGCAGTACTTC
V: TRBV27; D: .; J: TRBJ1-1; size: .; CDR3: CASFRGGDNEAFF; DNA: TGTGCCAGCTTCCGAGGAGGTGACAATGAAGCTTTCTTT
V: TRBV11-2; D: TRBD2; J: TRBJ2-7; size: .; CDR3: CASSLGPLLAGDSYEQYF; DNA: TGTGCCAGCAGCTTAGGGCCCCTCCTAGCGGGCGATTCCTACGAGCAGTACTTC
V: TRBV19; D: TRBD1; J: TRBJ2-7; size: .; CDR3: CASSIGGTGFAYEQYF; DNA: TGTGCCAGTAGTATTGGCGGGACAGGGTTTGCTTACGAGCAGTACTTC
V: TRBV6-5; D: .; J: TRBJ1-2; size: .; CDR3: CASSLPGSNYGYTF; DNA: TGTGCCAGCAGCCTTCCGGGAAGCAACTATGGCTACACCTTC
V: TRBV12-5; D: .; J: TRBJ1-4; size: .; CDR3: CASGLVQEKLFF; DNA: TGTGCTAGTGGTTTGGTACAGGAAAAACTGTTTTTT
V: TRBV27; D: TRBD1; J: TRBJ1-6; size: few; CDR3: CASSATGQTNSPLHF; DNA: TGTGCCAGCAGTGCGACGGGACAGACCAATTCACCCCTCCACTTT
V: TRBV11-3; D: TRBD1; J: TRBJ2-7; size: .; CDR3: CASSLGQGASYEQYF; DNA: TGTGCCAGCAGCCTGGGACAGGGGGCCTCCTACGAGCAGTACTTC
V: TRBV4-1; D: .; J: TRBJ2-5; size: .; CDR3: CASSQDPRAGETQYF; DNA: TGCGCCAGCAGCCAAGACCCCCGCGCCGGGGAGACCCAGTACTTC
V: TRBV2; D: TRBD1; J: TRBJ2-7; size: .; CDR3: CASMVQGAYEQYF; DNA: TGTGCCAGCATGGTTCAGGGGGCCTACGAGCAGTACTTC
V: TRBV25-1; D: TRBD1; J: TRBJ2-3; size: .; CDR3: CASANLGQGRADTQYF; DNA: TGTGCCAGCGCCAACCTAGGACAGGGGAGAGCAGATACGCAGTATTTT
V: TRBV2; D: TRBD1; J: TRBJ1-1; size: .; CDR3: CASSDWAGTGIPEAFF; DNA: TGTGCCAGCAGTGATTGGGCTGGGACAGGCATTCCTGAAGCTTTCTTT
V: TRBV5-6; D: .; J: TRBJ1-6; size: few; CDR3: CASSQWAGRIISPLHF; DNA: TGTGCCAGCAGCCAATGGGCGGGGAGAATTATTTCACCCCTCCACTTT
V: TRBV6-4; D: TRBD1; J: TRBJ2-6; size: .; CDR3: CASSVDGTGDSGANVLTF; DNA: TGTGCCAGCAGTGTTGACGGGACAGGGGACTCTGGGGCCAACGTCCTGACTTTC
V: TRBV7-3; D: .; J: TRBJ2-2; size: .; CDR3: CASTTSPTGELFF; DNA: TGTGCCAGCACCACAAGTCCCACCGGGGAGCTGTTTTTT
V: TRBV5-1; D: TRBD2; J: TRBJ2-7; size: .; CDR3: CASTTSGSRYEQYF; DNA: TGCGCCAGCACTACTAGCGGGAGTCGGTACGAGCAGTACTTC
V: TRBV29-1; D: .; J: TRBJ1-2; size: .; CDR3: CSVEKSGTPYGYTF; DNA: TGCAGCGTTGAGAAAAGCGGGACACCCTATGGCTACACCTTC
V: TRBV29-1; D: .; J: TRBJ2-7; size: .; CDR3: CSGGSVIEQYF; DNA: TGCAGCGGAGGGTCGGTGATCGAGCAGTACTTC
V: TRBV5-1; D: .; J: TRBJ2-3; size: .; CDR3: CASSPDRRLDTQYF; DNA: TGCGCCAGCAGCCCCGACCGGAGATTGGATACGCAGTATTTT
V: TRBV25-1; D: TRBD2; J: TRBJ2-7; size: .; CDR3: CASSETSGSSHEQYF; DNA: TGTGCCAGCAGTGAAACTAGCGGGAGCAGCCACGAGCAGTACTTC
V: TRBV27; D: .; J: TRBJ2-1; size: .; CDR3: CASNSLAESSYNEQFF; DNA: TGTGCCAGCAATTCTTTGGCGGAGAGCTCCTACAATGAGCAGTTCTTC
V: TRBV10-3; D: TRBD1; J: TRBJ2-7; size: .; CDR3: CAIRKTGGKTYEQYF; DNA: TGTGCCATCAGAAAGACAGGGGGCAAAACCTACGAGCAGTACTTC
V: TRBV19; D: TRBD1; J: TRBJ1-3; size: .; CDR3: CASSITGDGNTIYF; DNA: TGTGCCAGTAGTATCACAGGGGATGGAAACACCATATATTTT
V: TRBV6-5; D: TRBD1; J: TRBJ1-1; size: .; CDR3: CASSQTTGGAVQAFF; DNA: TGTGCCAGCAGTCAAACGACAGGGGGCGCGGTTCAAGCTTTCTTT
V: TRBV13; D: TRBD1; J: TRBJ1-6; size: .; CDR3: CASGDRGNSPLHF; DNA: TGTGCCAGCGGAGACAGGGGGAATTCACCCCTCCACTTT
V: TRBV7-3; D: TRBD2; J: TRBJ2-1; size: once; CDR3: CASSLTGTSGSSYNEQFF; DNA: TGTGCCAGCAGCTTAACGGGGACTAGCGGGAGCTCCTACAATGAGCAGTTCTTC
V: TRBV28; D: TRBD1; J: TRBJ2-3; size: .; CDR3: CASSPWAPQGPSTDTQYF; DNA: TGTGCCAGCAGCCCTTGGGCCCCACAGGGGCCTAGCACAGATACGCAGTATTTT
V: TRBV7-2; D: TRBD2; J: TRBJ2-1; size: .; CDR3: CATEPYLAGANNEQFF; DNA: TGTGCCACCGAACCCTATCTAGCGGGAGCGAACAATGAGCAGTTCTTC
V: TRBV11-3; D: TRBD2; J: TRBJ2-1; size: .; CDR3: CASSGLSGGSYNEQFF; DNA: TGTGCCAGCAGCGGCCTTAGCGGGGGTTCCTACAATGAGCAGTTCTTC
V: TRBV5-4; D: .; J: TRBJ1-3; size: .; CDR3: CASSLAGGSGNTIYF; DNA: TGTGCCAGCAGCTTGGCCGGGGGCTCTGGAAACACCATATATTTT
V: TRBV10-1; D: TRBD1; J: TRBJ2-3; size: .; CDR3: CASRAEQGAKDTQYF; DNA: TGCGCCAGCAGGGCTGAACAGGGGGCAAAGGATACGCAGTATTTT
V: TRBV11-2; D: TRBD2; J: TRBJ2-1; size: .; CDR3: CASRVLAGEAQFF; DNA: TGTGCCAGCAGGGTTCTAGCGGGAGAAGCGCAGTTCTTC
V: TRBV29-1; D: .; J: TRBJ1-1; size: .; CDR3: CSAGSGNTEAFF; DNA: TGCAGCGCTGGTTCGGGGAACACTGAAGCTTTCTTT
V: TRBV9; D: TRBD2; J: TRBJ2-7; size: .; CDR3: CASSDGTSGGGYEQYF; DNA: TGTGCCAGCAGCGACGGGACTAGCGGAGGGGGCTACGAGCAGTACTTC